This TCR beta chain derives from a study of T cell responses to AZD1222 COVID-19 vaccine. This CDR3 spans 14 amino acids. Germline V gene data show CDR1 as MGHRA and CDR2 as YSYEKL. V was shortened by 0 bases and J by 1 base, with 6 bases between the two germline ends. Using immunoSEQ multiplex PCR, the repertoire was profiled, and TCRdb retains in-frame clones only, with some absent. This table has approximately 120,000 clones, 80% to 95% appearing once. The gene calls are TRBV4-1 and TRBJ1-2; D is ambiguous. The material was peripheral blood, obtained on day 0 of AZD1222 vaccination. This TCR derives from an adult in good health. The CDR3 sequence is CASSQERGNYGYTF. The CDR3 DNA reads TGCGCCAGCAGCCAAGAGCGGGGTAACTATGGCTACACCTTC.